The clone carrying this T cell receptor beta chain has a single count. Antigen specificity is unknown. One base away lies a much larger clone, so this may be a sequencing read error. The data are from a study of T cell repertoires in cytomegalovirus infection. Study background: CMV infection plus the matching HLA type was flagged by public TCR beta signatures. Study outcomes and limitations: Individuals carrying CMV plus the relevant HLA were identified by cumulative frequency of public TCR beta families. Predominance within the ex vivo response was attributable to HLA-C-restricted CMV-specific TCR beta clonotypes.

TCRdb re-derived calls from the reads in MiXCR, one entry per CDR3 protein. Of about 300,000 distinct CDR3 sequences in the sample, roughly 9.3% were seen once. The ends lost 4 bases at V and 8 bases at J; junction bases unmatched: 21. Germline V gene data show CDR1 as MNHNY and CDR2 as SVGAGI (reference sequence). The CDR3 is made up of 20 amino acids. This receptor was taken from a human donor in good health (CMV status not recorded). Some clones in this sample may be carry-over from other donors' samples. This chain uses TRBV6-6 with TRBJ2-1; 12 bases are a match to TRBD1. The source material was PBMCs. CDR3 coding DNA: TGTGCCAGCAGTTCGGTTCCCGGGACAGGGGGCAAACGGACGGACGATGAGCAGTTCTTC. Protein product: CASSSVPGTGGKRTDDEQFF.